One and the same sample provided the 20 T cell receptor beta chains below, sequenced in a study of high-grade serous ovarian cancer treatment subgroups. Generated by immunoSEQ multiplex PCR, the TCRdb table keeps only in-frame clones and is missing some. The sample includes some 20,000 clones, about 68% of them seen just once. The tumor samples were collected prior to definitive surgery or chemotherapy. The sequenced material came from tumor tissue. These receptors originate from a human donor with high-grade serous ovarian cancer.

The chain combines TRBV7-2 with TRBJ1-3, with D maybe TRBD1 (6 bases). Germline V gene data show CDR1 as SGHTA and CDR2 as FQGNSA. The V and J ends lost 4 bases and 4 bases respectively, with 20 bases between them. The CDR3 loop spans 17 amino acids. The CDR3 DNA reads TGTGCCAGCAGCTATCGAGGGGGTATGGGTGGAGGAAACACCATATATTTT. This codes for CASSYRGGMGGGNTIYF.

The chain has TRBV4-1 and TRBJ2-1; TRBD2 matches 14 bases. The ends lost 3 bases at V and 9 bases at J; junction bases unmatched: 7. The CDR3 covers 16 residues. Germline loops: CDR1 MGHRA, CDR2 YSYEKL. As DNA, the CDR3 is TGCGCCAGCAGCCAGACCGGGACTAGCGGGAGTATTGAGCAGTTCTTC. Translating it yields CASSQTGTSGSIEQFF.

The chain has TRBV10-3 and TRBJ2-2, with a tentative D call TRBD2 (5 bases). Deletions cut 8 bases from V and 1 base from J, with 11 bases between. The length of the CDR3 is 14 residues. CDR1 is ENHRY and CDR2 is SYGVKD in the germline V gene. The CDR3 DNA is TGTGCCATCGAAGGGAGTGGGAACACCGGGGAGCTGTTTTTT. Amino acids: CAIEGSGNTGELFF.

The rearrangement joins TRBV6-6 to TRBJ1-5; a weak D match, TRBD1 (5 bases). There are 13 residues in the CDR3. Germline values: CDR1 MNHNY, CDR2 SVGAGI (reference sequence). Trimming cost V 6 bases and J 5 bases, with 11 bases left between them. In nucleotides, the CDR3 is TGTGCCAGCAGCCGAGACAGATATCAGCCCCAGCATTTT. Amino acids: CASSRDRYQPQHF.

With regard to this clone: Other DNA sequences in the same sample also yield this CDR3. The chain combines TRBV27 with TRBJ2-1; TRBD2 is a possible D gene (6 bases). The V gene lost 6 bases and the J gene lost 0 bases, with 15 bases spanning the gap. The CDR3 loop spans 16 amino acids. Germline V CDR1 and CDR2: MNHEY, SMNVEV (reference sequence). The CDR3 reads CASSLRESGSYNEQFF. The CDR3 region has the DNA TGTGCCAGCAGCCTTCGGGAGTCTGGCTCCTACAATGAGCAGTTCTTC.

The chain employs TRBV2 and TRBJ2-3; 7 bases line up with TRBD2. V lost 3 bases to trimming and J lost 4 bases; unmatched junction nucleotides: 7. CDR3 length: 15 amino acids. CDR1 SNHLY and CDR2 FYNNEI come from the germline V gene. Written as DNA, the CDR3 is TGTGCCAGCAGTGATCAGACTAGCCTCGCAGATACGCAGTATTTT. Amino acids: CASSDQTSLADTQYF.

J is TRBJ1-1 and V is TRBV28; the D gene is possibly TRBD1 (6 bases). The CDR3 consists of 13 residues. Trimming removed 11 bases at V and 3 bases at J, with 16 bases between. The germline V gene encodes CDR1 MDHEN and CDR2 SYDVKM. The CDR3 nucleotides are TGTGCCTCTCCGGGACAAGATTACACTGAAGCTTTCTTT. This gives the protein CASPGQDYTEAFF.

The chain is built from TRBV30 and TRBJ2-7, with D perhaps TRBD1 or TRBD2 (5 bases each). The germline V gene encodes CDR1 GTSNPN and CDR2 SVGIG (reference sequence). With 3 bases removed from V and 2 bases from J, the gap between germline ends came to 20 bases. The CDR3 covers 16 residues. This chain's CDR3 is CAWRRGSGLSAYEQYF. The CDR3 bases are TGTGCCTGGAGGAGGGGATCCGGGCTCTCGGCCTACGAGCAGTACTTC. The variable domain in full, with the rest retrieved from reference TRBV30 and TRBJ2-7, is SQTIHQWPATLVQPVGSPLSLECTVEGTSNPNLYWYRQAAGRGLQLLFYSVGIGQISSEVPQNLSASRPQDRQFILSSKKLLLSDSGFYLCAWRRGSGLSAYEQYFGPGTRLTVT.

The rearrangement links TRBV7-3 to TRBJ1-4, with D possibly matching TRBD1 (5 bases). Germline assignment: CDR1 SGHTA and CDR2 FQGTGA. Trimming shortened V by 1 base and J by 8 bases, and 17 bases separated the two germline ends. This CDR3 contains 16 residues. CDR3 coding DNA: TGTGCCAGCAGCTTAATGGGACCGGGGGTCGGAGAAAAACTGTTTTTT. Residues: CASSLMGPGVGEKLFF.

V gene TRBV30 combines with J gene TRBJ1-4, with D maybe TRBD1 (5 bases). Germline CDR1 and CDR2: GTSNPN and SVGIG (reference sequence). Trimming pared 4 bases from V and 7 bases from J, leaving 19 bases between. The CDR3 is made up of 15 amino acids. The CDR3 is CAWNRQDIESEKLFF. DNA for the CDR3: TGTGCCTGGAACAGGCAGGACATAGAATCTGAAAAACTGTTTTTT.

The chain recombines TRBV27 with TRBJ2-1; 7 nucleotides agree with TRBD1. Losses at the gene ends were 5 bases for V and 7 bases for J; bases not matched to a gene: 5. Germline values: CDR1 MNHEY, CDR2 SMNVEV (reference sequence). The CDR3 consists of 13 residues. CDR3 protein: CASSASDRNEQFF. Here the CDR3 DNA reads TGTGCCAGCAGTGCCTCGGACAGGAATGAGCAGTTCTTC.

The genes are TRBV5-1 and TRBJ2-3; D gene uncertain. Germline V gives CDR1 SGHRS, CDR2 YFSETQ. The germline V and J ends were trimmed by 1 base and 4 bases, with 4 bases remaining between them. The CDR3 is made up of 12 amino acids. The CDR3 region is CASSLNADTQYF. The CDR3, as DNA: TGCGCCAGCAGCTTGAACGCAGATACGCAGTATTTT. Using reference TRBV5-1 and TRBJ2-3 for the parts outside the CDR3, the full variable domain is KAGVTQTPRYLIKTRGQQVTLSCSPISGHRSVSWYQQTPGQGLQFLFEYFSETQRNKGNFPGRFSGRQFSNSRSEMNVSTLELGDSALYLCASSLNADTQYFGPGTRLTVL.

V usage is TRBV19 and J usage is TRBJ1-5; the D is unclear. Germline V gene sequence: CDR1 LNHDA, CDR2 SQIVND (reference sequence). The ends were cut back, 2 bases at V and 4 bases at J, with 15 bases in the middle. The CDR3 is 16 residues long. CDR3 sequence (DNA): TGTGCCAGTAGTATAAGGTCGGGGTCTGGGAATCAGCCCCAGCATTTT. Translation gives CASSIRSGSGNQPQHF.

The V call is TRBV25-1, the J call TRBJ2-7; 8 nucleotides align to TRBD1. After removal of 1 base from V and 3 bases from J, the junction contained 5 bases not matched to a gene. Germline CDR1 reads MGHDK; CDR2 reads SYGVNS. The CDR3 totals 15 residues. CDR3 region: CASSEWTGSIYEQYF. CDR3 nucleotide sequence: TGTGCCAGCAGTGAATGGACAGGGAGTATCTACGAGCAGTACTTC.

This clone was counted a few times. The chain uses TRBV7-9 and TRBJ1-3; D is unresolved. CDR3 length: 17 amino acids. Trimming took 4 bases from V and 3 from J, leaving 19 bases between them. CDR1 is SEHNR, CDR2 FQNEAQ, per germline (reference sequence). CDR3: CASSSWAGVLFGNTIYF. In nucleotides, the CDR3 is TGTGCCAGCAGCTCGTGGGCTGGGGTACTCTTTGGAAACACCATATATTTT.

The CDR3 sequence is CASSLPQGAGGYNEQFF. CDR3 nucleotide sequence: TGTGCCAGCAGTTTACCCCAGGGAGCGGGAGGGTACAATGAGCAGTTCTTC. V and J are TRBV28 and TRBJ2-1; 10 positions agree with TRBD2. The CDR3 length is 17 residues. Germline trimming cut 2 bases from V and 4 bases from J; bases unmatched to any gene: 8. The V gene's germline CDR1 is MDHEN and CDR2 SYDVKM. Supplemented by reference TRBV28 and TRBJ2-1, the full variable domain reads DVKVTQSSRYLVKRTGEKVFLECVQDMDHENMFWYRQDPGLGLRLIYFSYDVKMKEKGDIPEGYSVSREKKERFSLILESASTNQTSMYLCASSLPQGAGGYNEQFFGPGTRLTVL.

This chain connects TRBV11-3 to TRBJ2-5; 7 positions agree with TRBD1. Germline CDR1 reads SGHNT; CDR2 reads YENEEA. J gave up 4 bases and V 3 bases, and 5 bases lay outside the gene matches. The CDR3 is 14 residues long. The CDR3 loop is CASSLEYRGETQYF. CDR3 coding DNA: TGTGCCAGCAGCTTGGAGTACAGGGGAGAGACCCAGTACTTC.

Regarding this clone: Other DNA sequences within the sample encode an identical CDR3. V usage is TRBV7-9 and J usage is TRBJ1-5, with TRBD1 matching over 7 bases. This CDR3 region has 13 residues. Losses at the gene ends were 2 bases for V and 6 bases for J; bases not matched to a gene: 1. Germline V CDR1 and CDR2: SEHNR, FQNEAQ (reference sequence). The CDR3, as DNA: TGTGCCAGCAGCTTATCAGGGGGTCAGCCCCAGCATTTT. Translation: CASSLSGGQPQHF. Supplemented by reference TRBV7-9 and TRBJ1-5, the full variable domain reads DTGVSQNPRHKITKRGQNVTFRCDPISEHNRLYWYRQTLGQGPEFLTYFQNEAQLEKSRLLSDRFSAERPKGSFSTLEIQRTEQGDSAMYLCASSLSGGQPQHFGDGTRLSIL.

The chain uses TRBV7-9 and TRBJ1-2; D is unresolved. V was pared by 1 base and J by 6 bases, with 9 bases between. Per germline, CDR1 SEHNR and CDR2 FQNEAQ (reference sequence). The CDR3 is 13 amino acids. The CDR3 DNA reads TGTGCCAGCAGCTTAGAGAATGGAGATGGCTACACCTTC. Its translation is CASSLENGDGYTF.

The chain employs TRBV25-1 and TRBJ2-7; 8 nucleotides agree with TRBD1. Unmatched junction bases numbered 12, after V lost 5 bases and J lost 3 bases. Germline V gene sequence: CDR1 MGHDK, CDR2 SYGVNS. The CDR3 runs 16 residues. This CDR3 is CASSTGGNQGDYEQYF. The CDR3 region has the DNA TGTGCCAGCAGTACAGGGGGAAACCAGGGCGACTACGAGCAGTACTTC.